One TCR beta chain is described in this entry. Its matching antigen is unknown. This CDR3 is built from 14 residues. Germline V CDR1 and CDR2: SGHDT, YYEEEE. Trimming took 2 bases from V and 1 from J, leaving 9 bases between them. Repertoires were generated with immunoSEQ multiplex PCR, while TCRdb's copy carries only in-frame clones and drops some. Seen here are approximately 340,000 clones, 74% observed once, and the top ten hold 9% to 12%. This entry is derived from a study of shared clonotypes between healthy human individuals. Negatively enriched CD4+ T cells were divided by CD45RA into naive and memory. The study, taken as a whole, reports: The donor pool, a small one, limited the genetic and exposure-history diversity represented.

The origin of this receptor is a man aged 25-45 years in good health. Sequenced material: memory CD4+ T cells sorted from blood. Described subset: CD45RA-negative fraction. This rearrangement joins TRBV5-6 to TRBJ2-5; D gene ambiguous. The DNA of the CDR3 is TGTGCCAGCAGCTTTCTCGTATCCCAAGAGACCCAGTACTTC. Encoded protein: CASSFLVSQETQYF.